Given below is one T cell receptor (beta chain) in context. After removal of 6 bases from V and 0 bases from J, the junction contained 8 bases not matched to a gene. The CDR3 is made up of 16 amino acids. Germline V lookup: CDR1 MNHNY, CDR2 SVGAGI (reference sequence). The data were taken from a study of blood T cell repertoires in COVID-19. Study at large: There were acute and convalescent COVID-19 samples, and they came from the United States, Italy and Spain. The analysed material was cDNA or gDNA that came from T cells, B-cell-depleted T cells, or PBMCs.

Per the authors' pipeline: Using reference gene primer amplification, nucleated cell counts were estimated. TCRdb's copy holds only in-frame clones and misses some; the assay was immunoSEQ multiplex PCR. V, J and clone size were drawn from that table, and D and trimming were deduced from the DNA. This table holds some 120,000 clones, 87% found once. The chain joins TRBV6-6 to TRBJ2-1; 7 nucleotides agree with TRBD1. The sequence derives from a woman aged 55-70 years with acute or convalescent COVID-19. The sample comprised peripheral blood. Here the CDR3 DNA reads TGTGCCAGCAGACGGCCGGGACAGAGCTCCTACAATGAGCAGTTCTTC. Amino acids: CASRRPGQSSYNEQFF.